Shown below are 13 T cell receptor beta chains from a single sample sequenced in a study of blood T cell repertoires in COVID-19 (dated by TCRdb to 2018 to 2021). Library method: the immunoSEQ multiplex PCR assay. TCRdb retrieved this table from immuneACCESS and kept in-frame rearrangements only. Not all clones are present; in checked studies, unresolved V genes account for under half, and no reason is known for the remainder. This sample comprises hundreds of thousands of clones, 87% of them detected only once. The top ten constitute about 8% of the sample. The specimen sequenced was peripheral blood. The receptor set was obtained from a woman aged 45-59 years who had recovered from COVID-19.

V is TRBV18 and J is TRBJ2-5; 7 nucleotides agree with TRBD1. Trimming cost V 6 bases and J 5 bases; bases outside gene matches: 6. This CDR3 contains 13 residues. In germline, CDR1 is KGHSH, CDR2 LQKENI. In DNA form, the CDR3 reads TGTGCCAGCTCTCGGGACAGAGGGGAGACCCAGTACTTC. Its translation is CASSRDRGETQYF.

This sequence joins TRBV28 and TRBJ2-5, with a tentative D call TRBD2 (6 bases). The germline CDR1 and CDR2 sequences are MDHEN and SYDVKM. CDR3 length: 14 residues. V was clipped by 10 bases and J by 1 base, with 16 bases between them. As DNA, the CDR3 is TGTGCCATGAGTGAGGGAGGAAGCCAAGAGACCCAGTACTTC. Residues: CAMSEGGSQETQYF.

This chain joins TRBV14 and TRBJ2-7, with D possibly matching TRBD1 (7 bases). The CDR3 loop spans 13 amino acids. Trimming removed 2 bases from V and 7 bases from J, with 12 bases in between. Germline values: CDR1 SGHDN, CDR2 FVKESK. The CDR3 spells CASSQKTGREQYF. The CDR3 coding sequence is TGTGCCAGCAGCCAAAAGACAGGGAGGGAGCAGTACTTC.

The chain combines TRBV7-9 with TRBJ1-3; D possibly corresponds to TRBD1 (5 bases). CDR1 SEHNR and CDR2 FQNEAQ come from the germline V gene (reference sequence). Trimming stripped 1 base from V and 7 bases from J, with 5 bases between. The CDR3 has 12 amino acids. This chain's CDR3 is CASSLEGNTIYF. The CDR3, as DNA: TGTGCCAGCAGCTTAGAGGGGAACACCATATATTTT.

A few counts support this clone. This chain connects TRBV5-1 to TRBJ2-2; the match to TRBD1 covers 10 bases. This CDR3 region has 17 residues. V gave up 4 bases and J gave up 3 bases; unmatched junction bases: 9. Germline V gene data show CDR1 as SGHRS and CDR2 as YFSETQ. The CDR3 nucleotides are TGCGCCAGCAGCCCTGGACCGGGGACAGGGGACACCGGGGAGCTGTTTTTT. As protein: CASSPGPGTGDTGELFF.

This chain uses TRBV5-1 with TRBJ1-1; 10 nucleotides agree with TRBD1. The CDR3 has 15 residues. Per the germline V gene, CDR1 is SGHRS and CDR2 is YFSETQ. With 0 bases clipped from V and 3 bases from J, the junction kept 2 bases outside the gene matches. The chain's CDR3 is CASSLGQGAYTEAFF. CDR3 DNA: TGCGCCAGCAGCTTGGGACAGGGGGCCTACACTGAAGCTTTCTTT.

Here the CDR3 DNA reads TGCGCCAGCAGCTTGGCCGGGGACGGGGAGCTGTTTTTT. This encodes CASSLAGDGELFF. The V gene is TRBV5-1, the J gene TRBJ2-2; D perhaps matches TRBD2 (5 bases). V was cut by 0 bases and J by 7 bases, with 7 bases left in between. This CDR3 region has 13 residues. The germline V gene encodes CDR1 SGHRS and CDR2 YFSETQ. Looking up the rest from reference TRBV5-1 and TRBJ2-2 gives the full variable domain: KAGVTQTPRYLIKTRGQQVTLSCSPISGHRSVSWYQQTPGQGLQFLFEYFSETQRNKGNFPGRFSGRQFSNSRSEMNVSTLELGDSALYLCASSLAGDGELFFGEGSRLTVL.

The chain carries TRBV9 and TRBJ2-1, with 7 bases matching TRBD2. Trimming cost V 0 bases and J 0 bases; bases outside gene matches: 9. This CDR3 has 18 residues. CDR1 SGDLS and CDR2 YYNGEE come from the germline V gene. CDR3 residues: CASSVGGRALTSYNEQFF. As DNA, the CDR3 is TGTGCCAGCAGCGTAGGAGGGAGGGCCCTTACCTCCTACAATGAGCAGTTCTTC.

This clone appeared a few times. The rearrangement joins TRBV4-1 to TRBJ1-5, with D unresolved. The CDR3 spans 13 residues. Trimming stripped 3 bases from V and 4 bases from J, with 7 bases between. Germline lookup yields CDR1 MGHRA and CDR2 YSYEKL. The CDR3 DNA follows: TGCGCCAGCAGCCAGAATAGAAATCAGCCCCAGCATTTT. Translated: CASSQNRNQPQHF.

The chain links TRBV3-1 (or the pseudogene TRBV3-2) to TRBJ1-5; 11 bases are a match to TRBD1. The CDR3 runs to 19 residues. V was clipped by 0 bases and J by 1 base; unmatched bases: 8. CDR1 is LGHDT, CDR2 YNNKEL, per germline (reference sequence). DNA of the CDR3: TGTGCCAGCAGCCAAGATCCCCGGGACAGGGGGGAAAGCAATCAGCCCCAGCATTTT. It is translated as CASSQDPRDRGESNQPQHF.

This clone has only a few counts. The V and J genes are TRBV7-3 and TRBJ2-5; a weak D match, TRBD2 (5 bases). The V end lost 3 bases, the J end lost 9 bases, and 11 bases lay between the germline ends. Germline CDR1 reads SGHTA; CDR2 reads FQGTGA. The length of the CDR3 is 12 residues. The CDR3 protein is CASSFPPGAQYF. The CDR3 nucleotides read TGTGCCAGCAGCTTCCCCCCCGGGGCCCAGTACTTC.

The rearrangement joins TRBV9 to TRBJ1-2, with D unclear. V lost 0 bases, J lost 8 bases, and 14 bases lay in between. This CDR3 comprises 14 residues. CDR1 and CDR2 from the germline V gene are SGDLS and YYNGEE. CDR3 loop: CASSVEWNSAGYTF. Here the CDR3 DNA reads TGTGCCAGCAGCGTAGAATGGAATTCAGCGGGCTACACCTTC.

This chain connects TRBV4-3 to TRBJ2-1; TRBD2 matches at 12 bases. Germline CDR1 reads LGHNA; CDR2 reads YSLEER. Germline trimming cut 2 bases from V and 10 bases from J; bases unmatched to any gene: 15. The CDR3 is made up of 18 amino acids. The CDR3 region is CASSQSLTGTSGLLEQFF. DNA of the CDR3: TGCGCCAGCAGCCAATCTCTTACCGGGACTAGCGGGCTTCTGGAGCAGTTCTTC.